This is a list of T cell receptor beta chains from one sample in a study of glioma-infiltrating T cells after dendritic cell vaccination. This table comes from immunoSEQ multiplex PCR, and its TCRdb copy is limited to in-frame clones, with some not included. The sample carries about 91,000 clones, roughly four fifths recorded once. The sample in question was blood, obtained after dendritic cell vaccination. The receptors were sampled from a human donor with glioblastoma. CDR3s include the opening cysteine and the closing phenylalanine or tryptophan. A D gene is named only where the DNA matches it firmly. Size tells how often a clone was seen (once, few, many) or the class of an expanded clone, and some rows leave it out.

v_gene	d_gene	j_gene	abundance	CDR3nt	CDR3aa
TRBV10-3	-	TRBJ1-1	-	TGTGCCATCAGTGAGAGGGGCACTGAAGCTTTCTTT	CAISERGTEAFF
TRBV28	-	TRBJ1-5	-	TGTGCCAGCAGGGGGCCCCTCGGGGGTCAGCCCCAGCATTTT	CASRGPLGGQPQHF
TRBV19	TRBD1	TRBJ1-5	-	TGTGCCAGTAGCCCGGGACAGATAAGCAATCAGCCCCAGCATTTT	CASSPGQISNQPQHF
TRBV11-2	-	TRBJ1-4	-	TGTGCCAGCAGCGTGCCGGGGGCTAATGAAAAACTGTTTTTT	CASSVPGANEKLFF
TRBV19	-	TRBJ2-3	-	TGTGCCAGTAGAAGAAAGGGGTCGACAGATACGCAGTATTTT	CASRRKGSTDTQYF
TRBV7-2	-	TRBJ1-2	-	TGTGCCAGCAGCTACGAGAACAGGGCCATCGTCTATGGCTACACCTTC	CASSYENRAIVYGYTF
TRBV15	-	TRBJ2-2	-	TGTGCCACCAGCAGAGCAGGGTTTAACACCGGGGAGCTGTTTTTT	CATSRAGFNTGELFF
TRBV9	TRBD1	TRBJ1-1	-	TGTGCCAGCAGCTTACGGACAGGAATGAACACTGAAGCTTTCTTT	CASSLRTGMNTEAFF
TRBV19	-	TRBJ1-1	-	TGTGCCAGTAGTATAGGTGCAGGGCGAGCTGAAGCTTTCTTT	CASSIGAGRAEAFF
TRBV5-1	-	TRBJ1-3	-	TGCGCCAGCACCCGGGGAAACACCATATATTTT	CASTRGNTIYF
TRBV5-8	TRBD2	TRBJ2-5	-	TGTGCCAGCAGCCTTAGCGGGGGCCAAGAGACCCAGTACTTC	CASSLSGGQETQYF
TRBV7-9	TRBD2	TRBJ2-3	-	TGTGCCAGCAGCTTCGCCACGTTCCTAGCGGGAGGTACAGATACGCAGTATTTT	CASSFATFLAGGTDTQYF
TRBV29-1	TRBD1	TRBJ2-4	once	TGCAGCGTTGACCCCGGGACAGGAAACATTCAGTACTTC	CSVDPGTGNIQYF
TRBV9	-	TRBJ2-5	-	TGTGCCAGCAGCCTTTCCCCCGCTAAAGGACTGTTACAAGAGACCCAGTACTTC	CASSLSPAKGLLQETQYF
TRBV4-1	-	TRBJ1-5	few	TGCGCCAGCAGCCTGGGGCTGGCTACAGATGGCAATCAGCCCCAGCATTTT	CASSLGLATDGNQPQHF
TRBV7-9	TRBD1	TRBJ2-4	-	TGTGCCAGCAGCCTTGGACAGGGGACCCAAGCCAAAAACATTCAGTACTTC	CASSLGQGTQAKNIQYF
TRBV5-6	-	TRBJ2-3	-	TGTGCCAGCAGCTTGGGTCAGGGGTTGTCAGATACGCAGTATTTT	CASSLGQGLSDTQYF
TRBV4-1	TRBD1	TRBJ1-2	-	TGCGCCAGCAGCCAGGGGACAGGGTATGGCTACACCTTC	CASSQGTGYGYTF
TRBV6-1	TRBD1	TRBJ1-2	-	TGTGCCAGCAGCCCTGGTGACAGGGAAGGTGGCTACACCTTC	CASSPGDREGGYTF
TRBV7-8	-	TRBJ1-1	-	TGTGCCAGCAGCTTAGATCGTGCGGAAGCTTTCTTT	CASSLDRAEAFF
TRBV5-4	-	TRBJ2-3	-	TGTGCCAGCAGCTTCGGTGGGGCTAGGACAGATACGCAGTATTTT	CASSFGGARTDTQYF
TRBV9	TRBD1	TRBJ1-1	-	TGTGCCAGCAGCGTAGAGGGACAGGGGGCGAGAGCTTTCTTT	CASSVEGQGARAFF
TRBV7-9	-	TRBJ2-7	once	TGTGCCAGCAGCTTCTACAGTACCTACGAGCAGTACTTC	CASSFYSTYEQYF
TRBV6-5	-	TRBJ1-6	-	TGTGCCAGCAGGCCCGCGTCTGTTTCACCCCTCCACTTT	CASRPASVSPLHF
TRBV2	TRBD2	TRBJ2-1	-	TGTGCCAGCAGCGAGCTAGCGGGGGGGTACAATGAGCAGTTCTTC	CASSELAGGYNEQFF
TRBV2	TRBD1	TRBJ1-2	-	TGTGCCAGCAGTGGGGGGACAGGGGGTGGCTATGGCTACACCTTC	CASSGGTGGGYGYTF
TRBV19	-	TRBJ2-1	-	TGTGCCAGTAGTATTGGGGGGAATGAGCAGTTCTTC	CASSIGGNEQFF
TRBV18	TRBD1	TRBJ1-5	-	TGTGCCAGCTCAGGGGACAGGAATCAGCCCCAGCATTTT	CASSGDRNQPQHF
TRBV5-1	-	TRBJ2-5	-	TGCGCCAGCAGTTCGGGGAGGACCCAAGAGACCCAGTACTTC	CASSSGRTQETQYF
TRBV5-1	-	TRBJ2-3	once	TGCGCCAGCAGGTTGCAGGGCCGCACAGATACGCAGTATTTT	CASRLQGRTDTQYF
TRBV5-5	-	TRBJ2-5	-	TGTGCCAGCAGCTTGGCCCCCTCTAGCCAAGAGACCCAGTACTTC	CASSLAPSSQETQYF